This T cell receptor (beta chain) emerged from a study of blood T cell repertoires in COVID-19 (dated by TCRdb to 2018 to 2020). Background on the whole study: Samples from collaborators originated in the United States, Italy and Spain and spanned both the acute and convalescent phases of COVID-19. The prospective study material was composed of cDNA or gDNA derived from T cells, B-cell-depleted T cells, or PBMCs. Deeply sampled blood TCRbeta repertoires from subjects exposed to, actively infected with, or recovered from COVID-19 were included in the dataset. The repertoires were released in a freely available public database intended as a resource for research on the immune response to SARS-CoV-2. The samples were drawn from the first 160 participants of the ongoing ImmuneRACE study and from over a thousand subjects provided by 6 global collaborators. The sample metadata nearly always contained a de-identified subject ID, COVID-19 status, age in years and sex. Where available, HLA class I and class II types were taken from metadata supplied by the sample provider and were not determined by assay-based typing.

The CDR3 runs 15 residues from the cysteine to the phenylalanine. Only the CDR3 portion is preserved as DNA: 45 bases, with reading frame beginning at the first base. V and J are trimmed by 5 bases and 3 bases, and the gene matches miss 7 bases of the junction. CDR1 and CDR2 (SNHLY, FYNNEI) derive from the germline V gene. TCRbeta CDR3 regions were amplified from genomic DNA using the immunoSEQ Assay, a bias-controlled multiplex PCR. As for the original processing: The number of nucleated cells in each sample was estimated from the amplification of reference gene primers within the assay. To quantify the absolute abundance of each unique TCRbeta CDR3 rearrangement, sequence reads were collapsed and filtered. For each sample, productive Simpson clonality was calculated as the square root of Simpson's diversity index across productive rearrangements. Here the immuneACCESS table is served through TCRdb, limited to in-frame sequences with V and J called. Missing clones are a known gap in these copies; in checked studies unresolved V genes cover under half, and the rest lacks a known reason. V and J calls and clone size come straight from that table; D and trimming were deduced from the DNA. The sample yields 150,000 to 200,000 clones; approximately 84% were counted once. About a fifth of the sample goes to the ten largest clones.

Note on this clone: This receptor's antigen is unknown. No much larger clone exists at a distance of one base, and base qualities are not known.

Points the paper makes about the study in general: The amount of clinical and demographic metadata varied by source and participant and was provided uncurated.

Each collaborating institution followed its own protocols to collect whole blood in K2EDTA tubes. Collaborator samples were shipped for TCRbeta analysis as frozen whole blood, isolated PBMCs, or DNA extracted from either sample type. The chain employs TRBV2 and TRBJ1-5, with 7 bases aligning to TRBD1. This TCR was sampled from a woman older than 75 with acute or convalescent COVID-19. Sequences were obtained from peripheral blood. The DNA is TGTGCCAGCAGTCAGCAACAGGGGAACAATCAGCCCCAGCATTTT. This sequence encodes CASSQQQGNNQPQHF.